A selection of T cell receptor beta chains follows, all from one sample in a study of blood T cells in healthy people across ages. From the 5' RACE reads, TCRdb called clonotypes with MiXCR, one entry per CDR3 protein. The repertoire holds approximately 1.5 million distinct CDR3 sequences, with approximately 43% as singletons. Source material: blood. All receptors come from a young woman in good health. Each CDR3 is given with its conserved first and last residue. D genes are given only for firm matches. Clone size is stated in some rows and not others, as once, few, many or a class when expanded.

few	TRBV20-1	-	CSARDGVRGQETQYF
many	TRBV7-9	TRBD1	CASSSDRGTEAFF
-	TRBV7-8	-	CASSLAYSPGELFF
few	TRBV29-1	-	CSVEDLVTAKGYNEQYF
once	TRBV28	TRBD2	CASSTGTSAITDTQYF
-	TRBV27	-	CASSPLPGDQTQYF
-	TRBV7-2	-	CASSLSTLTYEQYF
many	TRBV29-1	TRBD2	CSVAAGGTDTQYF
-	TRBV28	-	CASSLGNINEQFF
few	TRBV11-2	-	CASSFGSWGQPQHF
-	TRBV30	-	CAWSVFDGNNEQFF
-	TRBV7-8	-	CASSLGAGVTYNEQYF
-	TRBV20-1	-	CSARDEEVSNQPQHF
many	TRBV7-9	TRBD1	CASSPGTGSFYGYTF
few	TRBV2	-	CASTWQGWNQPQHF
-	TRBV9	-	CASSVDPRGAYEQYF
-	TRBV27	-	CASSLMTVFHTGNNSPLHF
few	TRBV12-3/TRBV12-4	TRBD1	CASRPTGGLSQPQHF
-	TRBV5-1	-	CASSLEGIGQETQYF
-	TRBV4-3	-	CASSHTKGYEQYF
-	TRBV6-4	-	CASSAGEGDYGYTF
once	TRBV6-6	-	CASGQGGPNTEAFF
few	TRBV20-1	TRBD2	CSAREEREGPWDEQFF
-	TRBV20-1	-	CSAALDGVNGYTF
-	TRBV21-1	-	CASSKAGQGAETQYF
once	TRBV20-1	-	CSARPRQAPNSNQPQHF
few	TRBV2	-	CASSRLGVTDTQYF
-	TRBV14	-	CASSRGLLSTDTQYF
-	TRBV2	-	CASSEQYGYTF
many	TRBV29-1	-	CSVSAVQETQYF
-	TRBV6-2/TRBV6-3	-	CASSYGVTGLLRSYNEQFF
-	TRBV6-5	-	CASSYYWTGRRTDTRYF
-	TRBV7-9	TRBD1	CASSLFTQGDTEAFF
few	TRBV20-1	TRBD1	CSARDRDRGIYEQYF
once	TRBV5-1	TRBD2	CASSGAGGYNEQFF
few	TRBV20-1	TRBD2	CSAGRGVYEQYF
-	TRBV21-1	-	CASSNGSSYQPQHF
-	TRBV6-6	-	CASSYGQGSNTEAFF
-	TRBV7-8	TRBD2	CASSPAGVSYNEQFF
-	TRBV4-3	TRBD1	CASSSPGTGEIVTEAFF
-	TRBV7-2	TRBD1	CASSLDTGGNGYTF
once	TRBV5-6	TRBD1	CASSRDRGITKNIQYF
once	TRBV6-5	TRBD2	CASSYLTSGGPETQYF
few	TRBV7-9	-	CASSLTVQGTGYTF
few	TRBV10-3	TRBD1	CAIATGTSYEQYF
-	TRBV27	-	CASSLRGSPNEQFF
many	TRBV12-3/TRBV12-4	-	CASSPQGPNQPQHF
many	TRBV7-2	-	CASSLGPSSTDTQYF
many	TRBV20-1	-	CSATVQVYNGYTF
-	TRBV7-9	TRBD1	CASSQSRGPSNQPQHF
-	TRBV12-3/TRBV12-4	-	CASTPGWGYTF
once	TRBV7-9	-	CASSFLPGDEQFF
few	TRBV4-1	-	CASRHPGSLVEAFF